The 25 T cell receptor beta chains below all came from one sample that was sequenced in a study of somatic mutations in cytotoxic T cells in rheumatoid arthritis. Repertoires were generated with immunoSEQ multiplex PCR, while TCRdb's copy carries only in-frame clones and drops some. The sample yields some 30,000 clones, around 84% seen once. The sample consisted of CD8+ T cells sorted from blood. The receptors shown here come from an adult with rheumatoid arthritis.

The chain links TRBV4-2 to TRBJ2-7; 9 bases agree with TRBD1. With 4 bases clipped from V and 4 bases from J, the junction kept 8 bases outside the gene matches. The CDR3 is 15 amino acids. Germline lookup yields CDR1 LGHNA and CDR2 YNFKEQ. CDR3 DNA: TGTGCCAGCAGCCTTCGGTACAGGGGGCAATACGAGCAGTACTTC. Its protein product is CASSLRYRGQYEQYF.

The V call is TRBV9, the J call TRBJ2-1; 10 nucleotides agree with TRBD2. CDR1 is SGDLS and CDR2 is YYNGEE in the germline V gene. The V segment lost 0 bases and the J segment 3 bases; nucleotides outside the gene matches: 6. The length of the CDR3 is 17 residues. The CDR3 sequence: CASSVAGTSADYNEQFF. The CDR3 DNA sequence: TGTGCCAGCAGCGTAGCGGGGACTAGCGCTGACTACAATGAGCAGTTCTTC.

The chain couples TRBV27 to TRBJ2-3; 7 nucleotides agree with TRBD1. CDR3 size: 16 residues. V was clipped by 6 bases and J by 1 base; unmatched bases: 10. Germline V gene sequence: CDR1 MNHEY, CDR2 SMNVEV (reference sequence). CDR3 region: CASRPLRDRGTDTQYF. For the CDR3, the DNA is TGTGCCAGCAGGCCTTTAAGGGACAGAGGCACAGATACGCAGTATTTT.

The chain joins TRBV10-1 to TRBJ2-3; 7 bases match TRBD2. Germline V gene data show CDR1 as WNHNN and CDR2 as SYGVQD (reference sequence). The J segment lost 4 bases and the V segment lost 3 bases, leaving 7 bases of the junction unmatched. CDR3 length: 15 amino acids. The chain's CDR3 is CASSDPAGDADTQYF. CDR3 DNA sequence: TGCGCCAGCAGTGATCCGGCGGGAGACGCAGATACGCAGTATTTT.

The chain is built from TRBV30 and TRBJ2-3, with 10 bases aligning to TRBD2. Germline V gene sequence: CDR1 GTSNPN, CDR2 SVGIG (reference sequence). V was pared by 1 base and J by 14 bases, with 9 bases of the junction left unmatched. This CDR3 comprises 13 residues. The CDR3 nucleotides are TGTGCCTGGAGTGCGGGGGGTCTAGCGGGAGTGTATTTT. This sequence encodes CAWSAGGLAGVYF. The whole variable domain, remainder taken from reference TRBV30 and TRBJ2-3, is SQTIHQWPATLVQPVGSPLSLECTVEGTSNPNLYWYRQAAGRGLQLLFYSVGIGQISSEVPQNLSASRPQDRQFILSSKKLLLSDSGFYLCAWSAGGLAGVYFGPGTRLTVL.

The chain joins TRBV28 to TRBJ1-5; D is undetermined. Deletions cut 2 bases from V and 6 bases from J, with 14 bases between. The CDR3 contains 15 residues. Per the germline V gene, CDR1 is MDHEN and CDR2 is SYDVKM. This chain's CDR3 is CASSLRQSGGQPQHF. The CDR3 coding sequence is TGTGCCAGCAGTTTACGGCAGAGTGGAGGTCAGCCCCAGCATTTT. The whole variable domain, filled in from reference TRBV28 and TRBJ1-5, reads DVKVTQSSRYLVKRTGEKVFLECVQDMDHENMFWYRQDPGLGLRLIYFSYDVKMKEKGDIPEGYSVSREKKERFSLILESASTNQTSMYLCASSLRQSGGQPQHFGDGTRLSIL.

The CDR3 nucleotides read TGTGCCAGCAGCCACCCCCCGACAGGGGCCTCTGGAAACACCATATATTTT. Translated: CASSHPPTGASGNTIYF. The rearrangement joins TRBV7-2 to TRBJ1-3; 8 nucleotides align to TRBD1. Per the germline V gene, CDR1 is SGHTA and CDR2 is FQGNSA. The V segment lost 5 bases and the J segment 0 bases; nucleotides outside the gene matches: 9. The CDR3 has 17 residues.

J is TRBJ1-2 and V is TRBV19; 9 nucleotides align to TRBD1. The CDR3 has 13 residues. V lost 5 bases and J lost 6; bases outside the gene matches: 4. The germline V gene has CDR1 LNHDA and CDR2 SQIVND (reference sequence). The CDR3 sequence is CASSQTGGDGYTF. In DNA, the CDR3 is TGTGCCAGTAGTCAAACAGGGGGCGATGGCTACACCTTC.

The chain has TRBV5-1 and TRBJ2-1; 9 nucleotides align to TRBD1. The CDR3 is 17 residues long. Losses at the gene ends were 4 bases for V and 2 bases for J; bases not matched to a gene: 10. The germline gives CDR1 SGHRS, CDR2 YFSETQ. The CDR3 loop reads CASSPYPRQGAYNEQFF. CDR3 in DNA: TGCGCCAGCAGCCCATACCCCCGACAGGGGGCCTACAATGAGCAGTTCTTC.

This clone turned up a few times. This rearrangement joins TRBV6-6 to TRBJ1-2; no clear D gene. There are 9 residues in the CDR3. Trimming removed 10 bases at V and 6 bases at J, with 6 bases between. CDR1 is MNHNY and CDR2 is SVGAGI in the germline V gene (reference sequence). The CDR3 is CATGNGYTF. In nucleotides, the CDR3 is TGTGCCACTGGGAATGGCTACACCTTC.

The gene calls are TRBV19 and TRBJ1-2; D unclear. Germline values: CDR1 LNHDA, CDR2 SQIVND (reference sequence). With 3 bases removed from V and 4 bases from J, the gap between germline ends came to 21 bases. The CDR3 loop spans 17 amino acids. CDR3 in DNA: TGTGCCAGTAGTATTTTTAATGAACCGGTACAAGTCTATGGCTACACCTTC. Translated, it gives CASSIFNEPVQVYGYTF.

This chain joins TRBV7-2 and TRBJ2-3, with 8 nucleotides matching TRBD2. This CDR3 region has 18 residues. Unmatched junction bases numbered 13, after V lost 5 bases and J lost 0 bases. The germline V gene encodes CDR1 SGHTA and CDR2 FQGNSA. CDR3 residues: CASSPTGGGPLSTDTQYF. CDR3 nucleotide sequence: TGTGCCAGCAGCCCCACGGGCGGGGGGCCCCTTAGCACAGATACGCAGTATTTT.

J is TRBJ2-1 and V is TRBV7-9, with 7 bases matching TRBD2. Germline CDR1 SEHNR, CDR2 FQNEAQ (reference sequence). This CDR3 spans 14 amino acids. J lost 4 bases, V lost 1 base, and 1 base had no gene match. In nucleotides, the CDR3 is TGTGCCAGCAGCTTAGAGGGACTATACAATGAGCAGTTCTTC. It encodes CASSLEGLYNEQFF.

The genes are TRBV6-6 and TRBJ1-5; D perhaps matches TRBD1 (6 bases). The CDR3 covers 16 residues. CDR1 MNHNY and CDR2 SVGAGI come from the germline V gene (reference sequence). Between the trimmed V and J ends, which lost 5 bases and 7 bases, there was a span of 21 bases. CDR3 in DNA: TGTGCCAGCAGTCCGAACAGGGCGGCGGGGCGGCAGCCCCAGCATTTT. Translating gives CASSPNRAAGRQPQHF.

The chain uses TRBV6-1 and TRBJ1-1; D is unclear. CDR3 size: 15 residues. CDR1 is MNHNS, CDR2 SASEGT, per germline. V lost 1 base and J 5 bases, leaving 14 bases between the germline ends. CDR3 nucleotides: TGTGCCAGCAGTGAAGACCCCCTCGAACGGACTGAAGCTTTCTTT. Translation gives CASSEDPLERTEAFF.

V and J are TRBV23-1 and TRBJ1-2; TRBD1 is a possible D gene (5 bases). TRBV23-1 is classed as an ORF, of uncertain function. There are 14 residues in the CDR3. V was pared by 3 bases and J by 0 bases, with 8 bases between. The CDR3 spells CASSQSRANYGYTF. The CDR3 DNA reads TGCGCCAGCAGTCAGTCCAGGGCTAACTATGGCTACACCTTC.

The CDR3 DNA sequence: TGTGCCAGCAGTGAACCTGTACTAGCGGGGGACGAGAACACCGGGGAGCTGTTTTTT. This sequence encodes CASSEPVLAGDENTGELFF. The chain combines TRBV6-1 with TRBJ2-2; 11 nucleotides agree with TRBD2. The CDR3 has 19 amino acids. The germline gives CDR1 MNHNS, CDR2 SASEGT. Trimming removed 2 bases from V and 1 base from J; junction bases left unmatched: 9.

This rearrangement joins TRBV7-9 to TRBJ1-1; a weak D match, TRBD1 (5 bases). In germline, CDR1 is SEHNR, CDR2 FQNEAQ (reference sequence). There are 14 residues in the CDR3. The V gene lost 5 bases and the J gene lost 4 bases, with 14 bases spanning the gap. The CDR3 here is CASSPADRITEAFF. The CDR3 region has the DNA TGTGCCAGCAGCCCTGCTGACAGAATCACTGAAGCTTTCTTT.

The chain employs TRBV5-6 and TRBJ1-2; 7 bases are a match to TRBD1. V was pared by 4 bases and J by 3 bases, with 6 bases of the junction left unmatched. Germline CDR1 SGHDT, CDR2 YYEEEE. The CDR3 length is 14 residues. The CDR3 sequence is CASSRGQNYYGYTF. The CDR3 bases are TGTGCCAGCAGCAGGGGACAGAACTACTATGGCTACACCTTC.

This rearrangement joins TRBV11-2 to TRBJ1-2; 7 nucleotides match TRBD1. Germline V gene sequence: CDR1 SGHAT, CDR2 FQNNGV. The CDR3 contains 13 residues. Germline trimming cut 1 base from V and 7 bases from J; bases unmatched to any gene: 3. CDR3 protein: CASSLAQGLGYTF. CDR3 DNA sequence: TGTGCCAGCAGCTTAGCACAGGGGCTTGGCTACACCTTC.

The chain employs TRBV10-1 and TRBJ2-7, with 8 bases that match TRBD2. Germline CDR1 and CDR2: WNHNN and SYGVQD (reference sequence). V gave up 0 bases and J gave up 5 bases; unmatched junction bases: 9. The CDR3 runs to 16 residues. DNA for the CDR3: TGCGCCAGCAGTGAGTCGCGAGTCGGGGGGGCTGACGAGCAGTACTTC. This translates into CASSESRVGGADEQYF.

This chain uses TRBV27 with TRBJ1-6; weak D call: TRBD1 (6 bases). This CDR3 has 17 amino acids. Germline loops: CDR1 MNHEY, CDR2 SMNVEV (reference sequence). Trimming took off 4 bases at V and 1 base at J, with 14 bases between the two ends. CDR3 sequence reads: CASSSLRTESYNSPLHF. CDR3 nucleotides: TGTGCCAGCAGTTCCCTCCGGACAGAATCCTATAATTCACCCCTCCACTTT.

This clone was observed a few times. This rearrangement joins TRBV25-1 to TRBJ1-2; D remains ambiguous. The CDR3 runs to 12 residues. The germline CDR1 and CDR2 sequences are MGHDK and SYGVNS. V gave up 8 bases and J gave up 8 bases, with 15 bases separating them. The CDR3 coding sequence is TGTGCCAGCGGAGACAACGGCCGGGGCTACACCTTC. This gives the protein CASGDNGRGYTF.

The V and J genes are TRBV19 and TRBJ2-7; weak D call: TRBD2 (5 bases). The CDR3 covers 13 residues. Germline assignment: CDR1 LNHDA and CDR2 SQIVND (reference sequence). Trimming left V 5 bases short and J 0 bases short, with 8 bases between. Here the CDR3 DNA reads TGTGCCAGTAGTGGAGGACTCTCCTACGAGCAGTACTTC. It specifies CASSGGLSYEQYF.

The chain is built from TRBV27 and TRBJ2-7; D not certain. V was pared by 2 bases and J by 2 bases, with 7 bases between. CDR3 length: 13 amino acids. Germline-derived CDR1 and CDR2 are MNHEY and SMNVEV (reference sequence). Here the CDR3 DNA reads TGTGCCAGCAGTTTAGCAGCCACCTACGAGCAGTACTTC. Amino acid sequence: CASSLAATYEQYF.